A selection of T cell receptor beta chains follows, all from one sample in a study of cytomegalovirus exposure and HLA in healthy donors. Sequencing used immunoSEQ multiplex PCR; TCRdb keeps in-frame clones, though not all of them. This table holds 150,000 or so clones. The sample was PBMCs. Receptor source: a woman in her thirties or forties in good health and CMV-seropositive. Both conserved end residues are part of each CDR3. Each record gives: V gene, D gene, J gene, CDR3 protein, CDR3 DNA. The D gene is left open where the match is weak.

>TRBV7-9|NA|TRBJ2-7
CASSPRQSSYEQYF
TGTGCCAGCAGCCCTAGACAGAGCTCCTACGAGCAGTACTTC
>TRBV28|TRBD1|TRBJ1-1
CASSPGQYTEAFF
TGTGCCAGCAGTCCGGGACAGTACACTGAAGCTTTCTTT
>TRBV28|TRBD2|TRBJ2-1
CASSFRREVIYNEQFF
TGTGCCAGCAGTTTCAGGCGGGAGGTGATCTACAATGAGCAGTTCTTC
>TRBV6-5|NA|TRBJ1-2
CASSYLWTNLDGYTF
TGTGCCAGCAGTTATTTGTGGACAAACTTGGATGGCTACACCTTC
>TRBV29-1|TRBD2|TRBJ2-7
CSVSSGRGYEQYF
TGCAGCGTCAGTAGCGGGAGGGGATACGAGCAGTACTTC
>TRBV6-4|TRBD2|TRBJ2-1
CATKREASSYNEQFF
TGTGCCACCAAGCGGGAGGCAAGCTCCTACAATGAGCAGTTCTTC
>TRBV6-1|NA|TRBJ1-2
CAGLGRVDPFYGYTF
TGTGCCGGGCTAGGGAGGGTGGACCCTTTTTATGGCTACACCTTC
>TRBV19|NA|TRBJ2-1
CASTGYNEQFF
TGTGCCAGTACAGGCTACAATGAGCAGTTCTTC
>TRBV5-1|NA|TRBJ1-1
CASSCPIQEKWAFF
TGCGCCAGCAGCTGCCCTATACAGGAAAAATGGGCTTTCTTT
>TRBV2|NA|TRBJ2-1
CASNWGASAGEQFF
TGTGCCAGCAATTGGGGCGCCTCTGCCGGTGAGCAGTTCTTC
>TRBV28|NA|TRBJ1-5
CASSNPARDSHQPQHF
TGTGCCAGCAGTAACCCTGCCCGTGACAGCCATCAGCCCCAGCATTTT
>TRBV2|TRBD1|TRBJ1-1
CASRGDSSNTEAFF
TGTGCCAGCAGGGGGGACAGCTCGAACACTGAAGCTTTCTTT
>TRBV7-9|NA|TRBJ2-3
CASSLALGADTQYF
TGTGCCAGCAGCTTAGCCCTAGGGGCAGATACGCAGTATTTT
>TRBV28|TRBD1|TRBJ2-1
CASGTGPYNEQFF
TGTGCCAGCGGGACAGGTCCCTACAATGAGCAGTTCTTC
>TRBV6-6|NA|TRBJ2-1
CASSYEGGPGNEQFF
TGTGCCAGCAGTTACGAGGGTGGGCCTGGTAATGAGCAGTTCTTC
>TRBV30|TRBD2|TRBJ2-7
CAWSVGGREQYF
TGTGCCTGGAGTGTGGGGGGGAGGGAGCAGTACTTC
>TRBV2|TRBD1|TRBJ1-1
CASMTGANTEAFF
TGTGCCAGCATGACAGGGGCGAACACTGAAGCTTTCTTT
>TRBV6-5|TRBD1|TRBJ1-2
CASSVTGDSGYGYTF
TGTGCCAGCAGCGTGACAGGGGATTCAGGATATGGCTACACCTTC
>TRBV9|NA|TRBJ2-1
CASSVGGPRQFF
TGTGCCAGCAGCGTAGGGGGGCCCCGGCAGTTCTTC
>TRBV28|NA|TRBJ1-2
CASSLAGVNYGYTF
TGTGCCAGCAGTTTAGCCGGGGTTAACTATGGCTACACCTTC
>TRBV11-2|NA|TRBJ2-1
CASSLVAGYNEQFF
TGTGCCAGCAGCTTAGTAGCCGGGTACAATGAGCAGTTCTTC
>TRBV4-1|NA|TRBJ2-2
CASSQDEGKAANTGELFF
TGCGCCAGCAGCCAAGATGAGGGCAAGGCCGCGAACACCGGGGAGCTGTTTTTT
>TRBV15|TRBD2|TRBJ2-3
CATSSSSGSSDTQYF
TGTGCCACCAGCAGCTCTAGCGGGAGCTCAGATACGCAGTATTTT
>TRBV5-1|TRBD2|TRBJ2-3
CASTSGGTDTQYF
TGCGCCAGCACTAGCGGAGGCACAGATACGCAGTATTTT
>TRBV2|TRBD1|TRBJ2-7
CASSQDRAAIYEQYF
TGTGCCAGCAGCCAGGACAGGGCCGCAATTTACGAGCAGTACTTC
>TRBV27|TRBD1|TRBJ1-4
CASSSRDREVEKLFF
TGTGCCAGCAGTTCCCGGGACAGGGAGGTTGAAAAACTGTTTTTT
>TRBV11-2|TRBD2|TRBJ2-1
CASSSGGRVEGEQFF
TGTGCCAGCAGCTCGGGGGGGCGGGTTGAGGGTGAGCAGTTCTTC
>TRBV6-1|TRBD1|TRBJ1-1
CASSQRQGKRTEAFF
TGTGCCAGCAGTCAAAGACAGGGAAAGAGAACTGAAGCTTTCTTT
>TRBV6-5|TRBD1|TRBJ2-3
CASSNSLGQDGFF
TGTGCCAGCAGCAATTCCCTGGGACAGGACGGTTTCTTT
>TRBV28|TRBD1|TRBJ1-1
CASSSRDRYGTEAFF
TGTGCCAGCAGTTCGCGGGACAGGTACGGCACTGAAGCTTTCTTT
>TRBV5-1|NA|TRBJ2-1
CASSLLVNEQFF
TGCGCCAGCAGCTTACTAGTCAATGAGCAGTTCTTC
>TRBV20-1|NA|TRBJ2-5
CSARDSQTQYF
TGCAGTGCTAGAGACAGTCAGACCCAGTACTTC
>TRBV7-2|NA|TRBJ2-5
CASSHLDGSKETQYF
TGTGCCAGCAGCCATCTTGACGGGTCGAAAGAGACCCAGTACTTC
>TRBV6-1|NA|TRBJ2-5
CAEQGDSQETQYF
TGTGCAGAGCAGGGGGACTCTCAAGAGACCCAGTACTTC
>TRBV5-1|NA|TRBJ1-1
CASSSQGWNTEAFF
TGCGCCAGCAGCTCCCAGGGTTGGAACACTGAAGCTTTCTTT